The following is a T cell receptor beta chain sequence with its context. Its specificity is not known. TCR beta CDR3 region amplification was performed from RNA transcripts. An initial round of RT-PCR targeting the TCR CDR3 relied on the HTBI primer set. TCRdb fed the multiplex PCR reads into MiXCR, producing one record per CDR3 protein. The profile shows around 660,000 distinct CDR3 sequences, 45% of them singletons. This sample was included in a study of T cells in Graves' hyperthyroidism and ophthalmopathy. Study-level results: Blood also contained most expanded thyroid clonotypes above 0.001.

Trimming shortened V by 5 bases and J by 8 bases, and 10 bases separated the two germline ends. Per the germline V gene, CDR1 is SNHLY and CDR2 is FYNNEI. The CDR3 contains 11 residues. V usage is TRBV2 and J usage is TRBJ2-7, with a weak D call TRBD1 (5 bases). The TCR comes from an adult man with Graves' disease, either hyperthyroidism or ophthalmopathy (not recorded which). The sequenced sample was peripheral blood or thyroid tissue (not recorded which). The CDR3 reads CASSQGHKQYF. In DNA form, the CDR3 reads TGTGCCAGCAGTCAAGGACATAAGCAGTACTTC.